Below, 18 T cell receptor beta chains from the same sample are listed, as sequenced in a study of T cells after yellow fever vaccination. TCRdb reprocessed the 5' RACE reads with MiXCR, giving one entry per CDR3 protein. The sample consists of roughly 32,000 distinct CDR3 sequences, less than 8.5% of them appearing once. The sample consisted of PBMCs, either bulk or a sorted T-cell subset (CD4+, CD8+, memory, or dextramer-sorted; not recorded which), taken on the day of the first yellow fever vaccination. Receptors were obtained from a young man who received the YFV17D yellow fever vaccine.

By share, this clonotype counts as medium-sized (0.01 to 0.1%). The CDR3 sequence: CASSEGLATDTQYF. The DNA of the CDR3 is TGTGCCAGCAGTGAAGGACTAGCGACAGATACGCAGTATTTT. The gene calls are TRBV6-1 and TRBJ2-3; 8 positions agree with TRBD2. V shed 1 base, J shed 3 bases, and the junction held 0 bases outside the gene matches. The germline CDR1 and CDR2 sequences are MNHNS and SASEGT. CDR3 length: 14 amino acids.

This clonotype was detected ten times or more. The chain joins TRBV30 to TRBJ2-7; no reliable D call. CDR1 is GTSNPN and CDR2 is SVGIG in the germline V gene (reference sequence). Between the trimmed V and J ends, which lost 2 bases and 1 base, there was a span of 21 bases. This CDR3 has 17 amino acids. CDR3 residues: CAWSHGVWGPDSYEQYV. The CDR3 DNA is TGTGCCTGGAGTCATGGGGTTTGGGGTCCAGATTCCTACGAGCAGTACGTC.

This clonotype was counted at least ten times. The gene calls are TRBV5-1 and TRBJ1-1; 7 nucleotides line up with TRBD1. Germline V gene sequence: CDR1 SGHRS, CDR2 YFSETQ. V shed 1 base and J 4 bases; nucleotides not matched to a gene: 4. The CDR3 runs to 14 residues. The DNA for the CDR3 is TGCGCCAGCAGCTTGCAGGGGGGCAGCACTGAAGCTTTCTTT. Translating gives CASSLQGGSTEAFF.

This clonotype has ten or more counts. The chain combines TRBV6-1 with TRBJ2-5, with TRBD1 matching over 7 bases. Germline-derived CDR1 and CDR2 are MNHNS and SASEGT. There are 14 residues in the CDR3. The junction had 9 bases not matched to a gene; V was cut back by 6 bases and J by 5 bases. CDR3 amino acids: CASREPDRRETQYF. CDR3 DNA: TGTGCCAGCAGAGAACCGGACAGGCGGGAGACCCAGTACTTC.

This chain links TRBV6-5 with TRBJ1-1; D unclear. Germline V gene sequence: CDR1 MNHEY, CDR2 SVGAGI. The CDR3 is 16 residues long. Trimming left V 4 bases short and J 8 bases short, with 23 bases between. The CDR3 here is CASSSKLESPTSEAFF. The CDR3, as DNA: TGTGCCAGCAGTTCGAAATTGGAATCCCCAACATCCGAAGCTTTCTTT.

This clonotype has at least ten counts. This rearrangement joins TRBV20-1 to TRBJ2-3; D unclear. The ends were cut back, 6 bases at V and 2 bases at J, with 9 bases in the middle. The CDR3 has 12 amino acids. Germline CDR1 DFQATT, CDR2 SNEGSKA (reference sequence). Here the CDR3 DNA reads TGCAGTGCCTCGACCGTCACAGATACGCAGTATTTT. This gives the protein CSASTVTDTQYF.

This rearrangement joins TRBV12-3 or TRBV12-4 to TRBJ2-1, with 8 bases fitting TRBD2. The CDR3 sequence is 15 residues long. Germline trimming cut 5 bases from V and 4 bases from J; bases unmatched to any gene: 7. CDR3: CASSPSGGFYNEQFF. As DNA, the CDR3 is TGTGCCAGCAGTCCCAGCGGGGGCTTTTACAATGAGCAGTTCTTC.

The sample holds many counts of this clonotype. This rearrangement joins TRBV12-3 or TRBV12-4 to TRBJ2-5, with 9 bases lining up with TRBD2. After removal of 7 bases from V and 1 base from J, the junction contained 4 bases not matched to a gene. CDR3 length: 14 residues. The DNA for the CDR3 is TGTGCCAGCAACCGGCGGGGGGGCCAAGAGACCCAGTACTTC. It encodes CASNRRGGQETQYF.

This clonotype was counted ten times or more. V gene TRBV6-2 or TRBV6-3 combines with J gene TRBJ2-1, with 8 bases that match TRBD1. J lost 5 bases, V lost 4 bases, and 7 bases had no gene match. The CDR3 has 15 residues. The V gene's germline CDR1 is MNHEY and CDR2 SVGEGT. The CDR3 sequence is CASSSGQAPDNEQFF. The CDR3 DNA sequence: TGTGCCAGCAGTTCGGGACAGGCCCCTGACAATGAGCAGTTCTTC.

This clonotype was observed at least ten times. The chain couples TRBV4-3 to TRBJ2-6; unclear D gene. This CDR3 contains 16 residues. Per germline, CDR1 LGHNA and CDR2 YSLEER. The germline V and J ends were trimmed by 4 bases and 1 base, with 11 bases remaining between them. The CDR3 DNA reads as TGCGCCAGCAGCCTCCTCGTGCAGTCTGGGGCCAACGTCCTGACTTTC. It yields the protein CASSLLVQSGANVLTF.

At least ten counts were recorded for this clonotype. J is TRBJ1-2 and V is TRBV18; the match to TRBD1 covers 8 bases. The germline V gene has CDR1 KGHSH and CDR2 LQKENI. The CDR3 is 14 residues long. J was trimmed by 8 bases and V by 3 bases; bases with no gene match: 8. The DNA for the CDR3 is TGTGCCAGCTCACCTAATGGACAGGGTGGAGGCTACACCTTC. Protein product: CASSPNGQGGGYTF.

This clonotype has a count of ten or more. The chain joins TRBV11-2 to TRBJ1-3; D not resolved. Trimming left V 3 bases short and J 0 bases short, with 21 bases between. This CDR3 comprises 19 residues. Looked up from germline, CDR1 is SGHAT and CDR2 is FQNNGV. CDR3 region: CASSFRLPGSIDSGNTIYF. DNA for the CDR3: TGTGCCAGCAGCTTTAGATTACCAGGATCGATCGACTCTGGAAACACCATATATTTT.

This clonotype was seen many times. The genes are TRBV5-8 and TRBJ2-2; 7 bases are shared with TRBD1. The V gene's germline CDR1 is SGHTS and CDR2 YDEGEE. The CDR3 totals 17 residues. The J segment lost 3 bases and the V segment lost 3 bases, leaving 11 bases of the junction unmatched. The CDR3: CASSSTRWTGHTGELFF. CDR3 DNA: TGTGCCAGCAGCTCGACCCGATGGACAGGTCACACCGGGGAGCTGTTTTTT.

This clonotype has only a few counts. The rearrangement joins TRBV25-1 to TRBJ2-7; D uncertain. CDR3 length: 16 residues. Germline loops: CDR1 MGHDK, CDR2 SYGVNS. Trimming shortened V by 1 base and J by 4 bases, and 17 bases separated the two germline ends. The CDR3 region has the DNA TGTGCCAGCAGTGAATGGATAGCCGTAAGGTCGTACGAGCAGTACGTC. This sequence encodes CASSEWIAVRSYEQYV.

This clonotype was seen only a few times. In DNA, the CDR3 is TGCAGCGTTGGGCAGTACTACGAGCAGTACTTC. It encodes CSVGQYYEQYF. The V and J genes are TRBV29-1 and TRBJ2-7; D is unclear. The germline V gene encodes CDR1 SQVTM and CDR2 ANQGSEA. The CDR3 has 11 residues. V lost 4 bases and J 3 bases, leaving 7 bases between the germline ends.

This clonotype was seen at least ten times. The chain carries TRBV29-1 and TRBJ1-1; 7 nucleotides agree with TRBD1. After removal of 2 bases from V and 1 base from J, the junction contained 7 bases not matched to a gene. Germline V gives CDR1 SQVTM, CDR2 ANQGSEA. This CDR3 region has 15 residues. The CDR3 bases are TGCAGCGTTGAAACAGGGGACCATCGGAACACTGAAGCTTTCTTT. Translation gives CSVETGDHRNTEAFF.

On this clonotype: This clone may be a read error of a much larger clone one base away. The chain couples TRBV12-3 or TRBV12-4 to TRBJ1-6; D is uncertain. The CDR3 length is 14 residues. V gave up 8 bases and J gave up 8 bases, with 16 bases separating them. The CDR3 DNA sequence: TGTGCCAGCGGGCTCGGGTGCATTTATTCACCCCTCCACTTT. Protein product: CASGLGCIYSPLHF.

This clonotype was seen a few times. This chain uses TRBV24-1 with TRBJ1-2; the D is unclear. The germline V gene has CDR1 KGHDR and CDR2 SFDVKD. The CDR3 has 13 residues. Trimming shortened V by 4 bases and J by 3 bases, and 8 bases separated the two germline ends. The CDR3 sequence: CATSETADYGYTF. For the CDR3, the DNA is TGTGCCACCAGTGAAACAGCAGACTATGGCTACACCTTC.